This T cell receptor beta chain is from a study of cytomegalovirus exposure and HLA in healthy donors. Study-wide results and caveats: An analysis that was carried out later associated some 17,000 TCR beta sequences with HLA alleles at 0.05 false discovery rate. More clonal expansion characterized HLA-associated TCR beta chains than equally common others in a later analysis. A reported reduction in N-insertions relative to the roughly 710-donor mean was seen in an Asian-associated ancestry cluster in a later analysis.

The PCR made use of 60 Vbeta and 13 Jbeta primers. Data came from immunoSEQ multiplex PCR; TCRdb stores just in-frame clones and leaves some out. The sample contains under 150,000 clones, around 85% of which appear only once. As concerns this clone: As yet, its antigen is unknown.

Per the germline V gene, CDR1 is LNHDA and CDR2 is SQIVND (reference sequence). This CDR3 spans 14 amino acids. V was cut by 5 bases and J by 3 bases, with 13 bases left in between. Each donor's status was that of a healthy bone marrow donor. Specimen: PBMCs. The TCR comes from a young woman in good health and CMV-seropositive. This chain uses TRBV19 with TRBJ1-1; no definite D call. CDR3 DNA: TGTGCCAGTAGTGGGAGAACTCCAGACACTGAAGCTTTCTTT. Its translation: CASSGRTPDTEAFF.